This T cell receptor beta chain was recovered during a study of blood T cells in healthy people across ages. Study-wide context: Per two T cells, template switching captured roughly one barcoded beta molecule.

Using a J-beta primer mix together with a sample-barcoded 5' primer, a second PCR was run for roughly 7 to 12 cycles. TCRdb called the 5' RACE reads again in MiXCR, with one record for every CDR3 protein. The table records over a million distinct CDR3 sequences, 40% to 50% of them present only once. Regarding the study as a whole: Naive T cell percentage strongly correlated with TCR beta diversity. Long-lived donors had more naive CD4+ cells and higher diversity than aged donors.

With respect to this clonotype: The antigen is unknown.

CDR3 length equals 11 residues. The germline V gene encodes CDR1 MNHEY and CDR2 SVGAGI. The V end lost 2 bases, the J end lost 8 bases, and 6 bases lay between the germline ends. The rearrangement uses TRBV6-5 and TRBJ1-1; D is uncertain. The TCR originated in a woman aged 18-30 years in good health. The specimen was blood. CDR3 loop: CASSYGKEAFF. In DNA form, the CDR3 reads TGTGCCAGCAGTTACGGCAAGGAAGCTTTCTTT.